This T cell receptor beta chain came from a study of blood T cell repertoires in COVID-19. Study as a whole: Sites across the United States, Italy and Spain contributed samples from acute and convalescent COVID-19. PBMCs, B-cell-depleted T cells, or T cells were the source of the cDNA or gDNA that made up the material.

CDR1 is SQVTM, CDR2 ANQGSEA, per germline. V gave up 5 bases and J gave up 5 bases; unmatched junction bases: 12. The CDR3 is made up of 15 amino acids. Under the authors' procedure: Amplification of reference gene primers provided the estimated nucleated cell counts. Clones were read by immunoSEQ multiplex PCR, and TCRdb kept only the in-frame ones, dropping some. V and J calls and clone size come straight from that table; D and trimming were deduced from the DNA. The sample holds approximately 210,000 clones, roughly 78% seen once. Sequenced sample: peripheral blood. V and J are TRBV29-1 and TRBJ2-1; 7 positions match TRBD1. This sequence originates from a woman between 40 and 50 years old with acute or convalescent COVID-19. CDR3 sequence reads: CSVLDLGTANNEQFF. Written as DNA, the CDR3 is TGCAGCGTTTTAGATCTCGGGACAGCCAACAATGAGCAGTTCTTC.